This T cell receptor beta chain emerged from a study of human T cells and chemical hapten exposure. Study summary: Recorded diagnoses among the mostly female patients were alopecia areata, totalis or universalis.

V lost 5 bases to trimming and J lost 0 bases; unmatched junction nucleotides: 13. In germline, CDR1 is SGHRS, CDR2 YFSETQ. The CDR3 runs to 18 residues. The time point: patch test 3, about 24 weeks after DPC sensitization. The treatment here: therapeutic diphenylcyclopropenone sensitization with weekly scalp DPC. The authors' processing: Samples held a median of around 96,000 TCRs, range roughly 20,000–750,000. In TCRdb, the RACE reads were re-called with MiXCR into one record per CDR3 protein. The V and J calls shown here were made by TCRdb, not taken from the authors' results. The sample has 150,000 to 200,000 distinct CDR3 sequences; 28% are singletons.

Sequencing used whole blood, obtained in connection with sensitization to the hapten diphenylcyclopropenone (DPC). The V and J genes are TRBV5-1 and TRBJ2-3; 9 positions match TRBD2. The clonotype was recovered from a woman aged 18 to 35 with alopecia areata. Some clones in this sample may be carry-over from other donors' samples. The CDR3 protein is CASRVGLAGPPSTDTQYF. The CDR3 bases are TGCGCCAGCAGGGTGGGTCTAGCGGGACCTCCTAGCACAGATACGCAGTATTTT. The complete variable domain, with remaining parts taken from reference TRBV5-1 and TRBJ2-3, reads KAGVTQTPRYLIKTRGQQVTLSCSPISGHRSVSWYQQTPGQGLQFLFEYFSETQRNKGNFPGRFSGRQFSNSRSEMNVSTLELGDSALYLCASRVGLAGPPSTDTQYFGPGTRLTVL.